This T cell receptor (beta chain) was sequenced for a study of graft-versus-host responses after intestinal transplantation. Turning to the study itself: Transplants given to recipients were multivisceral, liver-intestinal, or isolated intestinal. General observations from the study: Those patients showing graft-donor T cell macrochimerism displayed high graft-versus-host to host-versus-graft clonal ratios in allografts. There were GvH clones found in recipient marrow, and some of them appeared first in ileum or blood.

The V gene end was trimmed by 3 bases and the J gene end by 5 bases; junction bases not matched to a gene: 3. The CDR3 covers 14 residues. CDR1 and CDR2 from the germline V gene are SNHLY and FYNNEI. Comments on this clone: Its antigen remains unidentified.

Lymphocytes (intraepithelial and lamina propria) were released by processing the graft tissue. Method: immunoSEQ multiplex PCR; TCRdb's copy keeps in-frame clones and lacks some. The data hold more than 12,000 clones, with roughly 60% observed a single time. The TCR was taken from a human patient who received an intestinal transplant, so some T cells may come from the graft donor. The V and J genes are TRBV2 and TRBJ1-3, with TRBD1 identical over 8 bases. Specimen: ileum tissue, collected 524 days after transplant. CDR3 residues: CASSDGTGRNTIYF. In DNA form, the CDR3 reads TGTGCCAGCAGTGACGGGACAGGCCGAAACACCATATATTTT.